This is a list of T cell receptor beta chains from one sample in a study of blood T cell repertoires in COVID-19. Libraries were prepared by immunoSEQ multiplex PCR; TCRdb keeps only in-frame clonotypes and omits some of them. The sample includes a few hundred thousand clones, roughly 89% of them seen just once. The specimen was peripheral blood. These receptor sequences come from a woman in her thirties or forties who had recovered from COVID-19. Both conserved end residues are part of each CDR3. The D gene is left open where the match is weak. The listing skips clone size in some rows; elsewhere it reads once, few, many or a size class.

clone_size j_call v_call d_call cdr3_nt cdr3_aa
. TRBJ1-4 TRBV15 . TGTGCCACCAGCAGAGACCTGGGCTTCGAAAAACTGTTTTTT CATSRDLGFEKLFF
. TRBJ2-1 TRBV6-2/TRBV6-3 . TGTGCCAGCAGTTTAACTGAGGAGCAGTTCTTC CASSLTEEQFF
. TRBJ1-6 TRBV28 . TGTGCCAGCAGTTCTCCGACAGATTCACCCCTCCACTTT CASSSPTDSPLHF
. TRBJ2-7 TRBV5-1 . TGCGCCAGCAGCTTGGCGGGGACTCTGCTAATGTACGAGCAGTACTTC CASSLAGTLLMYEQYF
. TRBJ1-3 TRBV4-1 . TGCGCCAGCAGCCAAGGGTTTTTCCGCGTGGGAGGCTCACCTGGAAACACCATATATTTT CASSQGFFRVGGSPGNTIYF
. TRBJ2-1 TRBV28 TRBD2 TGTGCCAGCAGCCCGGCCTCGACTAGCGGGATTCCCTGGGGGTATACGGACAATGAGCAGTTCTTC CASSPASTSGIPWGYTDNEQFF
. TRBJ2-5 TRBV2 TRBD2 TGTGCCAGCAGTGAAGGGGGACTAGCGAAAGAGACCCAGTACTTC CASSEGGLAKETQYF
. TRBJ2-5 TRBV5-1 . TGCGCCAGCAGCTTAGCGACCCAGGAGACCCAGTACTTC CASSLATQETQYF
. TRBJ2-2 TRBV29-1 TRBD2 TGCAGCGTTGAAATTAGCGGGAGACGGGAGCTGTTTTTT CSVEISGRRELFF
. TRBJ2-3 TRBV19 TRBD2 TGTGCCAGTAGTGCCCTAGCGGGAGGAACAGATACGCAGTATTTT CASSALAGGTDTQYF
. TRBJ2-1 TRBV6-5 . TGTGCCAGCAGTTACTCGAGGACTGGGTTGGAATTCTTC CASSYSRTGLEFF
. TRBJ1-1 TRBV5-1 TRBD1 TGCGCCAGCAGCCCGGGACAGGGTTTCGACGAAGCTTTCTTT CASSPGQGFDEAFF
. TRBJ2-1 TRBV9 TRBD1 TGTGCCAGCAGCGTATTCGGGACAGGGGCCTACAATGAGCAGTTCTTC CASSVFGTGAYNEQFF
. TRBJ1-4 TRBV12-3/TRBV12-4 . TGTGCCAGCGGCCTGGCGGTGAATGAAAAACTGTTTTTT CASGLAVNEKLFF
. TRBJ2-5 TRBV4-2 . TGTGCCAGCAGCCAAGATCGCCTAGCCGTTCCAGAGACCCAGTACTTC CASSQDRLAVPETQYF
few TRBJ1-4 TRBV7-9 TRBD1 TGTGCCAGCAGCGACAGGGGGCCGTATGAAAAACTGTTTTTT CASSDRGPYEKLFF
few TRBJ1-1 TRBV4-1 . TGCGCCAGCAGCCAAGATAGTTGGGCAACCTACACTGAAGCTTTCTTT CASSQDSWATYTEAFF
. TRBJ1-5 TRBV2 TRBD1 TGTGCCAGCAGTTCACAGGGGAAGGGTCAGCCCCAGCATTTT CASSSQGKGQPQHF
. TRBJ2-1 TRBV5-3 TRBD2 TGTGCCAGAAGCTTCGTTTTAGCGGGAGCCCTCCCCCACAATGAGCAGTTCTTC CARSFVLAGALPHNEQFF
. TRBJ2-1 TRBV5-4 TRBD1 TGTGCCAGCAGCTTGGCGATTGGACAGGGGCTAGTAAGTGAGCAGTTCTTC CASSLAIGQGLVSEQFF
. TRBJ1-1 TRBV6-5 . TGTGCCAGCAGTTATCGCGAAGGGGGTTTTCAAGCTTTCTTT CASSYREGGFQAFF
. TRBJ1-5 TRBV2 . TGTGCCAGCAGTGGACAGGCTGGCAATCAGCCCCAGCATTTT CASSGQAGNQPQHF
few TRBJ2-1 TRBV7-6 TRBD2 TGTGCCAGCAGCTTGGAGACTAGCGGGACACATGAGCAGTTCTTC CASSLETSGTHEQFF
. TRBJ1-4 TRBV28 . TGTGCCAGCGTGTCCGCCGCCGAGGATCCAACTAATGAAAAACTGTTTTTT CASVSAAEDPTNEKLFF
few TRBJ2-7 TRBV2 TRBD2 TGTGCCAGTGGGAGAAGCGGGAGCTCCTACGAGCAGTACTTC CASGRSGSSYEQYF
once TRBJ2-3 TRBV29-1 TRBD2 TGCAGCGTTGAAGATCTCTCGACTAGCGGGGGGAGCACAGATACGCAGTATTTT CSVEDLSTSGGSTDTQYF
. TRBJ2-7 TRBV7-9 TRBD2 TGTGCCAGCAGCTTAGGAAGTGGGACTAGCGGGAGCTACGAGCAGTACTTC CASSLGSGTSGSYEQYF
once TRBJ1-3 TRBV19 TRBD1 TGTGCCAGTAGTCCCCGGGGACAGGGGCCGTCTGGAAACACCATATATTTT CASSPRGQGPSGNTIYF
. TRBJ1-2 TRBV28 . TGTGCCAGCAGTTTAGGCCCCTATGGCTACACCTTC CASSLGPYGYTF
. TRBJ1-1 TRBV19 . TGTGCCAGTAGTATAATGAAGGAGTCTGAAGCTTTCTTT CASSIMKESEAFF
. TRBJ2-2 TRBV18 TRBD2 TGTGCCAGCTCACGGACTAGCGGAGGGGACACCGGGGAGCTGTTTTTT CASSRTSGGDTGELFF
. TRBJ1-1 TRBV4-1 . TGCGCCAGCAGCCAAGTCCGGGGGAACACTGAAGCTTTCTTT CASSQVRGNTEAFF
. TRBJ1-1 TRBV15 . TGTGCCACCAGCAGACCGGCGGGGACTGAAGCTTTCTTT CATSRPAGTEAFF
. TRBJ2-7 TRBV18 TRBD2 TGTGCCAGCTCACCACGTCCAACGGGGGGGGCGAGCGAGCAGTACTTC CASSPRPTGGASEQYF
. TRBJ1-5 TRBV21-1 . TGTGCCAGCACCCCTTACCGACAGGTTCTGAGTGTTATTCAGCCCCAGCATTTT CASTPYRQVLSVIQPQHF
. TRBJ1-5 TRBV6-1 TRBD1 TGTGCCAGCAGTGAAGGACAGGGTATGGCTCAGCCCCAGCATTTT CASSEGQGMAQPQHF
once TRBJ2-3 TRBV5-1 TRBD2 TGCGCCAGCAGCTTTAGCGGGAGCAGCACAGATACGCAGTATTTT CASSFSGSSTDTQYF
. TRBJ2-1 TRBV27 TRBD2 TGTGCCAGCATCGGACTAGCGGAGCGAAATGAGCAGTTCTTC CASIGLAERNEQFF
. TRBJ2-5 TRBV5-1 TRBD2 TGCGCCAGCAGCTTGGGGACTAGCGAGACAGAGACCCAGTACTTC CASSLGTSETETQYF
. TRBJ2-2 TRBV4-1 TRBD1 TGCGCCAGCAGCCCCCTTTTCGACAGGGGGCTCGCGAACACCGGGGAGCTGTTTTTT CASSPLFDRGLANTGELFF
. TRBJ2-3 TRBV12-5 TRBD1 TGTGCTAGTGGACTTGGTAATATACAGGGGAGCACAGATACGCAGTATTTT CASGLGNIQGSTDTQYF
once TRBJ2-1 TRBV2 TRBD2 TGTGCCAGCAGCCCGGGACTAGCGGGAGGTGAGCAGTTCTTC CASSPGLAGGEQFF
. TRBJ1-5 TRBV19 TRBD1 TGTGCCAGTAGTCCGGGACAGTATCAGCCCCAGCATTTT CASSPGQYQPQHF
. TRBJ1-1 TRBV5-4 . TGTGCCAGCAGCTTGGACCAGACTGAAGCTTTCTTT CASSLDQTEAFF
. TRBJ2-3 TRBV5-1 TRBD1 TGCGCCAGCGACCCGGGACAGAGGACAGATACGCAGTATTTT CASDPGQRTDTQYF
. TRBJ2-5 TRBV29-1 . TGCAGCGTGGGAAGGGGTGTAGAGACCCAGTACTTC CSVGRGVETQYF
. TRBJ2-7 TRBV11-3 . TGTGCCAGCAGCTTAGACCGGTCCTCCGAGCAGTACTTC CASSLDRSSEQYF
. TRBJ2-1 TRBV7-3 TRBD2 TGTGCCAGCAGCTTAAACGGCGGGAGGGCTGAAAATGAGCAGTTCTTC CASSLNGGRAENEQFF
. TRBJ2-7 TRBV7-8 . TGTGCCAGCAGCTTAGTTGGGGGCTTAGGGAGCGAGCAGTACTTC CASSLVGGLGSEQYF
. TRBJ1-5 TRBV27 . TGTGCCAGCAGTTTATCGAGTCGTGCAAATCAGCCCCAGCATTTT CASSLSSRANQPQHF
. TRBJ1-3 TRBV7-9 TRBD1 TGTGCCAGCAGCCTCACGGGGGACAGGGATTCTAGCTCTGGAAACACCATATATTTT CASSLTGDRDSSSGNTIYF
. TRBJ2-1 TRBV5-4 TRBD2 TGTGCCAGCAGCCGGACTAGCGGCCCCGAGAATGAGCAGTTCTTC CASSRTSGPENEQFF
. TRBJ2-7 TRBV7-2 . TGTGCCAGCAGCACGGTGGGACAGGGTGGGGGACTAGAGTGGTACGAGCAGTACTTC CASSTVGQGGGLEWYEQYF
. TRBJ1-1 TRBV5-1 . TGCGCCAGCAGCCTAGACAGGATCGAAGCTTTCTTT CASSLDRIEAFF